A single sample gave rise to the 17 T cell receptor beta chains below, sequenced in a study of CD4 T cells in relation to SARS-CoV-2 and coronaviruses. Produced via immunoSEQ multiplex PCR; TCRdb's table is partial and in-frame only. The sample records 20,000 to 25,000 clones, about 82% being singletons. Unexposed donor CD4+ T cells date from about 2011-2018, before the COVID-19 pandemic. Isolation of CD4+ T cells took place after nine to ten days in culture. Antigen specificity for these receptors is unknown. The sequenced sample was CD4+ T cells from PBMCs, cultured in vitro. All receptors come from a human donor in good health.

The rearrangement joins TRBV11-2 to TRBJ1-3; maybe TRBD1 (6 bases). The CDR3 has 16 residues. Looked up from germline, CDR1 is SGHAT and CDR2 is FQNNGV. V lost 5 bases, J lost 4 bases, and 18 bases lay in between. The chain's CDR3 is CASSRIQGRIGNTIYF. The CDR3 bases are TGTGCCAGCAGCCGTATACAGGGCCGGATCGGAAACACCATATATTTT.

DNA for the CDR3: TGTGCCAGCATGGACGCGGCCAGGGGTGGTGGCTACACCTTC. Its translation: CASMDAARGGGYTF. The chain recombines TRBV6-5 with TRBJ1-2; D perhaps matches TRBD1 (6 bases). Germline values: CDR1 MNHEY, CDR2 SVGAGI. Trimming removed 7 bases from V and 7 bases from J, with 19 bases in between. The CDR3 length is 14 residues.

J is TRBJ2-3 and V is TRBV5-1; D is perhaps TRBD2 (6 bases). This CDR3 has 16 amino acids. Germline V gives CDR1 SGHRS, CDR2 YFSETQ. The germline V and J ends were trimmed by 4 bases and 6 bases, with 21 bases remaining between them. CDR3 sequence (DNA): TGCGCCAGCAGCAGGACACCGGGACTTTTTCCTGATACGCAGTATTTT. It codes for CASSRTPGLFPDTQYF.

The V and J genes are TRBV6-2 or TRBV6-3 and TRBJ2-1, with D uncertain. V was cut by 0 bases and J by 8 bases, with 2 bases left in between. This CDR3 spans 11 amino acids. The germline V gene has CDR1 MNHEY and CDR2 SVGEGT. This CDR3 is CASSYSHEQFF. As DNA, the CDR3 is TGTGCCAGCAGTTACTCGCATGAGCAGTTCTTC.

The CDR3 loop is CASSVGYGYTF. CDR3 DNA: TGTGCCAGCAGTGTCGGCTATGGCTACACCTTC. The genes are TRBV25-1 and TRBJ1-2, with unresolved D. The ends were cut back, 4 bases at V and 4 bases at J, with 4 bases in the middle. CDR1 and CDR2 (germline): MGHDK, SYGVNS. There are 11 residues in the CDR3.

V is TRBV19 and J is TRBJ1-1; D remains ambiguous. This CDR3 spans 14 amino acids. Per germline, CDR1 LNHDA and CDR2 SQIVND (reference sequence). V lost 8 bases and J 1 base, leaving 14 bases between the germline ends. As DNA, the CDR3 is TGTGCCAGTCTTCCGGGGTCGGCGAACACTGAAGCTTTCTTT. This sequence encodes CASLPGSANTEAFF.

This clone was seen a few times. The chain has TRBV7-9 and TRBJ2-3, with 15 nucleotides matching TRBD2. CDR3 length: 19 amino acids. The germline gives CDR1 SEHNR, CDR2 FQNEAQ (reference sequence). The trim removed 5 bases at V and 0 bases at J, leaving 9 bases unmatched. CDR3 region: CASSDQSGLAGGSTDTQYF. The CDR3 nucleotides read TGTGCCAGCAGCGACCAAAGTGGACTAGCGGGGGGGAGCACAGATACGCAGTATTTT.

The chain combines TRBV7-9 with TRBJ1-6, with 8 bases that match TRBD1. The V gene end was trimmed by 8 bases and the J gene end by 8 bases; junction bases not matched to a gene: 5. The CDR3 loop spans 13 amino acids. Looked up from germline, CDR1 is SEHNR and CDR2 is FQNEAQ (reference sequence). The CDR3 nucleotides are TGTGCCAGCGGCGCGACAGGGGATTCACCCCTCCACTTT. Encoded protein: CASGATGDSPLHF.

The V call is TRBV4-1, the J call TRBJ2-2; TRBD2 aligns across 7 bases. CDR1 and CDR2 from the germline V gene are MGHRA and YSYEKL. V lost 4 bases, J lost 6 bases, and 2 bases stayed unmatched. The CDR3 runs 13 residues. CDR3 nucleotides: TGCGCCAGCAGCCCCCGGGGGGCCGGGGAGCTGTTTTTT. Translating it yields CASSPRGAGELFF.

There are a few counts of this clone. In DNA, the CDR3 is TGCGCCAGCAGCCAAGAAACCCGATCCTACGAGCAGTACTTC. Translating it yields CASSQETRSYEQYF. V is TRBV4-1 and J is TRBJ2-7, with unresolved D. The germline V gene encodes CDR1 MGHRA and CDR2 YSYEKL. The CDR3 is 14 residues long. V lost 0 bases, J lost 1 base, and 7 bases lay in between.

V is TRBV3-1 (or the pseudogene TRBV3-2) and J is TRBJ2-2, with a weak D call TRBD2 (5 bases). Trimming cost V 8 bases and J 1 base, with 8 bases left between them. The CDR3 has 13 amino acids. In germline, CDR1 is LGHDT, CDR2 YNNKEL (reference sequence). The CDR3 DNA follows: TGTGCCAGCGAACTAGGGAACACCGGGGAGCTGTTTTTT. This translates into CASELGNTGELFF.

This chain uses TRBV5-5 with TRBJ2-2, with D tentatively TRBD1 or TRBD2 (5 bases each). CDR3 length: 15 residues. Germline V CDR1 and CDR2: SGHKS, YYEKEE (reference sequence). The germline V and J ends were trimmed by 3 bases and 9 bases, with 18 bases remaining between them. The CDR3 loop is CASSSALRGGWELFF. In DNA form, the CDR3 reads TGTGCCAGCAGCTCTGCTCTTCGGGGCGGGTGGGAGCTGTTTTTT.

This clone showed up just a few times. The CDR3 DNA reads TGTGCCAGCAGCGTACAGGGGAGCTCCTACGAGCAGTACTTC. Encoded protein: CASSVQGSSYEQYF. This chain links TRBV9 with TRBJ2-7, with D possibly being TRBD1 (6 bases). This CDR3 region has 14 residues. V was shortened by 1 base and J by 0 bases, with 8 bases between the two germline ends. Per the germline V gene, CDR1 is SGDLS and CDR2 is YYNGEE.

V gene TRBV3-1 (or the pseudogene TRBV3-2) combines with J gene TRBJ2-2; TRBD2 matches 9 bases. CDR3 length equals 17 residues. Germline V gene sequence: CDR1 LGHDT, CDR2 YNNKEL (reference sequence). V lost 1 base and J lost 3; bases outside the gene matches: 6. DNA of the CDR3: TGTGCCAGCAGCCAAGGGTTTAGCGGGAGCCACACCGGGGAGCTGTTTTTT. It specifies CASSQGFSGSHTGELFF.

The rearrangement joins TRBV5-1 to TRBJ1-2, with D uncertain. V was trimmed by 0 bases and J by 1 base, leaving 7 bases between them. The germline V gene has CDR1 SGHRS and CDR2 YFSETQ. The CDR3 extends over 14 amino acids. Here the CDR3 reads CASSLERGNYGYTF. The CDR3 DNA reads TGCGCCAGCAGCTTGGAGCGCGGTAACTATGGCTACACCTTC.

The V and J genes are TRBV2 and TRBJ1-2, with D uncertain. Germline V gene lookup returns CDR1 SNHLY and CDR2 FYNNEI. Trimming pared 3 bases from V and 3 bases from J, leaving 8 bases between. This CDR3 comprises 13 residues. CDR3 amino acids: CASSDRFYYGYTF. The CDR3 DNA sequence: TGTGCCAGCAGTGATCGGTTTTACTATGGCTACACCTTC.

The chain is built from TRBV7-9 and TRBJ2-4; possibly TRBD1 for D (5 bases). The germline V and J ends were trimmed by 5 bases and 1 base, with 12 bases remaining between them. Germline CDR1 SEHNR, CDR2 FQNEAQ (reference sequence). This CDR3 spans 15 amino acids. DNA of the CDR3: TGTGCCAGCAGCCAGGGTGGTGGGGCCAAAAACATTCAGTACTTC. Protein product: CASSQGGGAKNIQYF.